This TCR beta chain is drawn from a study of blood T cell repertoires in COVID-19. In the study overall: The cDNA or gDNA used as material had been derived from T cells, B-cell-depleted T cells, or PBMCs.

Original processing methods: By means of reference gene primer amplification, nucleated cell counts were estimated. Clones were sequenced by immunoSEQ multiplex PCR, and TCRdb holds only the in-frame ones, with some missing. The V and J calls and clone size are taken from that table; D and trimming were inferred from the DNA. The repertoire holds 440,000 or so clones, with 89% as singletons. CDR1 and CDR2 from the germline V gene are SGHNT and YYREEE (reference sequence). The CDR3 contains 14 residues. V shed 9 bases, J shed 6 bases, and the junction held 9 bases outside the gene matches. The sequenced material came from peripheral blood. This chain uses TRBV5-4 with TRBJ2-2; 9 bases are a match to TRBD1. The sequence was collected from a woman between 35 and 50 years old with COVID-19, enrolled during active disease. The CDR3 protein is CATGGQGRAGELFF. Here the CDR3 DNA reads TGTGCCACCGGGGGACAGGGACGGGCCGGGGAGCTGTTTTTT.